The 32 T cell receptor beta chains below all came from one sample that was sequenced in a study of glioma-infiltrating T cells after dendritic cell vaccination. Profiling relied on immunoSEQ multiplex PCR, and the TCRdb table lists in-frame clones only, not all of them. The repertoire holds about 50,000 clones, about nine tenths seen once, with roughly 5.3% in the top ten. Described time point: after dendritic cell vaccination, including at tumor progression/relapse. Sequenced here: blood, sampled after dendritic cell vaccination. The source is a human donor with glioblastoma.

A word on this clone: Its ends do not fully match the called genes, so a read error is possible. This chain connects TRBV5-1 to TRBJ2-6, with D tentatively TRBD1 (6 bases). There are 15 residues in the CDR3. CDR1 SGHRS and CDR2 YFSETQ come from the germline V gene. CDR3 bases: TGCGCCAGCAGCTTGACAGGGTCTGGGGCCAACGTCCCGACTTTC. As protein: CASSLTGSGANVPTF. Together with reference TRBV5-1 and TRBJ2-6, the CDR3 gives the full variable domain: KAGVTQTPRYLIKTRGQQVTLSCSPISGHRSVSWYQQTPGQGLQFLFEYFSETQRNKGNFPGRFSGRQFSNSRSEMNVSTLELGDSALYLCASSLTGSGANVPTFGAGSRLTVL.

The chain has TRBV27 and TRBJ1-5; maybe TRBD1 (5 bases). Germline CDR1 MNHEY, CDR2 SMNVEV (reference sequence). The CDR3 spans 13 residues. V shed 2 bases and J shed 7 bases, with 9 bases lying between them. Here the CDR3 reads CASSLITGQPQHF. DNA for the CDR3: TGTGCCAGCAGTTTAATTACAGGCCAGCCCCAGCATTTT.

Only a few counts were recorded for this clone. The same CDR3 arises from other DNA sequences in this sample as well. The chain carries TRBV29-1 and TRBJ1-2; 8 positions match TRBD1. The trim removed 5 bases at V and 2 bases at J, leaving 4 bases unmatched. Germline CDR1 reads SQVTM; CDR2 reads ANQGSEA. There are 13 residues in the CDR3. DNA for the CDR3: TGCAGCGTTACTCGACAGGGGAACTATGGCTACACCTTC. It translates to CSVTRQGNYGYTF.

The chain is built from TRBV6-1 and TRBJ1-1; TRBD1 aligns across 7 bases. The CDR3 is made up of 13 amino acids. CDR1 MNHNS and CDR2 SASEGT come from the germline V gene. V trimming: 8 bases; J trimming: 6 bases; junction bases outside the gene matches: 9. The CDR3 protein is CASLNRGWSEAFF. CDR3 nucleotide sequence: TGTGCCAGCTTAAACAGGGGATGGTCTGAAGCTTTCTTT.

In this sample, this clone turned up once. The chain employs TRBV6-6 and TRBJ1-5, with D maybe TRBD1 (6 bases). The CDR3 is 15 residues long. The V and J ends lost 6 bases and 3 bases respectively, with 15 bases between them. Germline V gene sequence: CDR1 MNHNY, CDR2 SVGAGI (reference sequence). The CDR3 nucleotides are TGTGCCAGCAGACCGGAACAGGGACACAATCAGCCCCAGCATTTT. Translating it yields CASRPEQGHNQPQHF.

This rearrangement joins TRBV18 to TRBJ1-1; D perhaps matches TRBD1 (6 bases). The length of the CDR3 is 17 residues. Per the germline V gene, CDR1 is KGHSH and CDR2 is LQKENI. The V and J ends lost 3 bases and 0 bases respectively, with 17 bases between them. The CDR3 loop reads CASSPRKAGTLNTEAFF. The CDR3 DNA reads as TGTGCCAGCTCACCCCGAAAAGCCGGGACATTGAACACTGAAGCTTTCTTT. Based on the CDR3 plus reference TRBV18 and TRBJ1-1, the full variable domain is NAGVMQNPRHLVRRRGQEARLRCSPMKGHSHVYWYRQLPEEGLKFMVYLQKENIIDESGMPKERFSAEFPKEGPSILRIQQVVRGDSAAYFCASSPRKAGTLNTEAFFGQGTRLTVV.

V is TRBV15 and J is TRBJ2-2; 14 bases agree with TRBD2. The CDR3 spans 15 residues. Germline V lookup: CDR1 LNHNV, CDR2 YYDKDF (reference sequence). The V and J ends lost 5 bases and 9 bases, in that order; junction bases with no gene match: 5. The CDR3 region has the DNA TGTGCCACCAGCGGAGGGACTAGCGGGAGATGGGAGCTGTTTTTT. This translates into CATSGGTSGRWELFF.

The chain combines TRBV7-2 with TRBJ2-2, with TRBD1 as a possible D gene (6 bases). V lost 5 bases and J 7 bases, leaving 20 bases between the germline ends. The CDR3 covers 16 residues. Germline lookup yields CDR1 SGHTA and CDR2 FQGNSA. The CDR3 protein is CASSPSRTALGGELFF. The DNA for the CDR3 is TGTGCCAGCAGCCCCAGCCGGACAGCGCTCGGCGGGGAGCTGTTTTTT.

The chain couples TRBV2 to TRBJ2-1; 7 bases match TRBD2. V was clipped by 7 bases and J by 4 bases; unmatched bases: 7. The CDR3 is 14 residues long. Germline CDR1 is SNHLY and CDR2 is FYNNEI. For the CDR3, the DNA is TGTGCCAGCAACTTCGGGAGGCAATACAATGAGCAGTTCTTC. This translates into CASNFGRQYNEQFF.

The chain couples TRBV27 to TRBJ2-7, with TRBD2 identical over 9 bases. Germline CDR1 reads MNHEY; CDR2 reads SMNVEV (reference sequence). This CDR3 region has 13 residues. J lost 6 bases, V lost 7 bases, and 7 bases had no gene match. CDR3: CASTPGLASEQYF. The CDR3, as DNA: TGTGCCAGCACCCCCGGACTAGCGAGCGAGCAGTACTTC.

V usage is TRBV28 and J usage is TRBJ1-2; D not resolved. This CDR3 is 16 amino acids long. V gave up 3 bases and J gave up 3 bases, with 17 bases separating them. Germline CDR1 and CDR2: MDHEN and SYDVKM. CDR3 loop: CASSLGSFAQYYGYTF. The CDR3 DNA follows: TGTGCCAGCAGTTTGGGCAGTTTCGCCCAGTACTATGGCTACACCTTC.

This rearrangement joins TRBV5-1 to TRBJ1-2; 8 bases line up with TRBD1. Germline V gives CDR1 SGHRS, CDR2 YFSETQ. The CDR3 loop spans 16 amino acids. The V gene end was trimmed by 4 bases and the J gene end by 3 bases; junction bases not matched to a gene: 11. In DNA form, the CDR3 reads TGCGCCAGCAGCCCAACAAGACAGGGGCTTTACTATGGCTACACCTTC. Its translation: CASSPTRQGLYYGYTF.

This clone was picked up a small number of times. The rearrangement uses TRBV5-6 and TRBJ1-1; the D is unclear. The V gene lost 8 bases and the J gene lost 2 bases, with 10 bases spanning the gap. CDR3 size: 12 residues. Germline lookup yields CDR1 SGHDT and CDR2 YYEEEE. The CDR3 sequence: CARAPYNTEAFF. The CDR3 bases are TGTGCCAGGGCTCCGTATAACACTGAAGCTTTCTTT.

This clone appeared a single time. CDR3 loop: CASGGNQPQHF. In DNA, the CDR3 is TGTGCCAGCGGAGGCAATCAGCCCCAGCATTTT. The rearrangement uses TRBV27 and TRBJ1-5; D not resolved. Germline-derived CDR1 and CDR2 are MNHEY and SMNVEV (reference sequence). This CDR3 spans 11 amino acids. V was trimmed by 8 bases and J by 2 bases, leaving 4 bases between them.

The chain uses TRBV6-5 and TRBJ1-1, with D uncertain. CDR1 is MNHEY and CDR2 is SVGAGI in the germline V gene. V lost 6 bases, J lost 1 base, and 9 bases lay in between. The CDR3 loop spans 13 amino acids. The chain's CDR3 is CASSLTRNTEAFF. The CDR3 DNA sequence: TGTGCCAGCAGCCTAACTAGGAACACTGAAGCTTTCTTT.

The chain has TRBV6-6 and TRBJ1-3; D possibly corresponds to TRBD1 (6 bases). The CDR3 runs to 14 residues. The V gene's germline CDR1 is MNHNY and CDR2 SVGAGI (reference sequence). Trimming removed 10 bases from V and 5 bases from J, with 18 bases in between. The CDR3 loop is CATTRRQGRNTIYF. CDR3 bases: TGTGCCACCACTCGGCGGCAGGGGAGAAACACCATATATTTT.

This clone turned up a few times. In DNA form, the CDR3 reads TGTGCCAGCAGCTTCGGGGGGATAGGTGGAAACACCATATATTTT. Its protein product is CASSFGGIGGNTIYF. The chain employs TRBV5-5 and TRBJ1-3, with D maybe TRBD1 (5 bases). This CDR3 is built from 15 residues. Germline V lookup: CDR1 SGHKS, CDR2 YYEKEE (reference sequence). The V end lost 2 bases, the J end lost 3 bases, and 12 bases lay between the germline ends.

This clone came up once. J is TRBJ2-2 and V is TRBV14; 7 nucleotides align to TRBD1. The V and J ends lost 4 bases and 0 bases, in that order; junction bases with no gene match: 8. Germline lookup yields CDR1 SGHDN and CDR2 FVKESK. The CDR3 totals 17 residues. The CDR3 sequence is CASSPKGGTANTGELFF. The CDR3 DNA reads TGTGCCAGCAGCCCGAAGGGTGGGACAGCGAACACCGGGGAGCTGTTTTTT.

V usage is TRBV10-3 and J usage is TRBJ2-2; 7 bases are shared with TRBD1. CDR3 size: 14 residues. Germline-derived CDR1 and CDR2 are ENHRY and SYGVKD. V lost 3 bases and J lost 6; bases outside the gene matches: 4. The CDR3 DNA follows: TGTGCCATCAGTGACCAGGGGGTAGCCGGGGAGCTGTTTTTT. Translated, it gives CAISDQGVAGELFF.

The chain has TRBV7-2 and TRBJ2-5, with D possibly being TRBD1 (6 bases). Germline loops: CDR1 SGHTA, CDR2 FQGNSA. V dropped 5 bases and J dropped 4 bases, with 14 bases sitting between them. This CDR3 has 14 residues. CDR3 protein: CASSNRESGETQYF. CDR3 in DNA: TGTGCCAGCAGCAACAGGGAGAGTGGAGAGACCCAGTACTTC.

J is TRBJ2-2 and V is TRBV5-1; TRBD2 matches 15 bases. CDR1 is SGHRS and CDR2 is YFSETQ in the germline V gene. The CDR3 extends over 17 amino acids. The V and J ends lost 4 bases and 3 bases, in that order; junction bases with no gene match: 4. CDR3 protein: CASSRTSGRADTGELFF. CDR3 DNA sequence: TGCGCCAGCAGCCGGACTAGCGGGAGGGCCGACACCGGGGAGCTGTTTTTT.

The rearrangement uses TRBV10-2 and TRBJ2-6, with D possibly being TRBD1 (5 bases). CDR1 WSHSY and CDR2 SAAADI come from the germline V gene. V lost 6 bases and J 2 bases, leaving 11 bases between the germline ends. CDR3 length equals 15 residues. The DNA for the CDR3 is TGCGCCAGCAGAGCGACAGAGACTGGGGCCAACGTCCTGACTTTC. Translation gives CASRATETGANVLTF.

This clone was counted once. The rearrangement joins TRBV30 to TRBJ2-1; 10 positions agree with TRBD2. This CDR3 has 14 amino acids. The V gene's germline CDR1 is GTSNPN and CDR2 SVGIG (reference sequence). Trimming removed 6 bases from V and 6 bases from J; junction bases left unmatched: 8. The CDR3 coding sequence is TGTGCCTGCCACACTAGCGGGAAATTCAATGAGCAGTTCTTC. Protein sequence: CACHTSGKFNEQFF.

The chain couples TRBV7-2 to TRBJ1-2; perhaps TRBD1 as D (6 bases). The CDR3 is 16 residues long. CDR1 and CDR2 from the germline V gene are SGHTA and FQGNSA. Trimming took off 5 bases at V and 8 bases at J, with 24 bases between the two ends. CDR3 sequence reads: CASSIETEQGFRGYTF. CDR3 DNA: TGTGCCAGCAGCATCGAGACCGAACAGGGATTCAGGGGCTACACCTTC. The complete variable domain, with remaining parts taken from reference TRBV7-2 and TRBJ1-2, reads GAGVSQSPSNKVTEKGKDVELRCDPISGHTALYWYRQSLGQGLEFLIYFQGNSAPDKSGLPSDRFSAERTGGSVSTLTIQRTQQEDSAVYLCASSIETEQGFRGYTFGSGTRLTVV.

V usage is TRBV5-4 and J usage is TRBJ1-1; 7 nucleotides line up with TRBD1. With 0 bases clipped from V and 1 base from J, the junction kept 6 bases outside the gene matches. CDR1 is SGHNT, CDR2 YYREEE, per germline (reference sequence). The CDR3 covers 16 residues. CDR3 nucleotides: TGTGCCAGCAGCTTGGGACAGGGAAGGGGGAACACTGAAGCTTTCTTT. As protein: CASSLGQGRGNTEAFF.

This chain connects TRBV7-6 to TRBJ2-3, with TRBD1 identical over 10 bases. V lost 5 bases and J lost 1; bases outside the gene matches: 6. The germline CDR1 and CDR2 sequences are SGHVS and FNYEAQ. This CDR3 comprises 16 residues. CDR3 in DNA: TGTGCCAGCAGCCCACGACAGGGGGCTGGCACAGATACGCAGTATTTT. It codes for CASSPRQGAGTDTQYF.

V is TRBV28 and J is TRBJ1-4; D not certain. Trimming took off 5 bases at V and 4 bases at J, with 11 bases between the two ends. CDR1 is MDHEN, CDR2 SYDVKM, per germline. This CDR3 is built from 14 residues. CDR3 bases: TGTGCCAGCAGTGAGCAAGCCATTAATGAAAAACTGTTTTTT. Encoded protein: CASSEQAINEKLFF. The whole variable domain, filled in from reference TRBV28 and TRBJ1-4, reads DVKVTQSSRYLVKRTGEKVFLECVQDMDHENMFWYRQDPGLGLRLIYFSYDVKMKEKGDIPEGYSVSREKKERFSLILESASTNQTSMYLCASSEQAINEKLFFGSGTQLSVL.

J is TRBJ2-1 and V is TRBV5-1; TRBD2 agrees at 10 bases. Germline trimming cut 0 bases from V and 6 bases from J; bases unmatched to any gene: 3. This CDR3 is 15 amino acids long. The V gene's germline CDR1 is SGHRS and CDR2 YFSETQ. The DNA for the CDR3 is TGCGCCAGCAGCTTGGGCCTAGCGGGAGCCAATGAGCAGTTCTTC. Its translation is CASSLGLAGANEQFF.

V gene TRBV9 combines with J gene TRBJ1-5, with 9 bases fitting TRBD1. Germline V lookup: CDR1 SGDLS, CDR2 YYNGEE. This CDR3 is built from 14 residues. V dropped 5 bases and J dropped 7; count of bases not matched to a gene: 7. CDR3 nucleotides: TGTGCCAGCAGTAAGGACAGGGGAGGCCAGCCCCAGCATTTT. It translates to CASSKDRGGQPQHF.

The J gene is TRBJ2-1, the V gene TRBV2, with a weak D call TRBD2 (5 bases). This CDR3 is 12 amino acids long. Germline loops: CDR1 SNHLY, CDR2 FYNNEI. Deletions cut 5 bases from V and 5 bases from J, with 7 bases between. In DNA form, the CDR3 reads TGTGCCAGCAGTTCAGCGGACAATGAGCAGTTCTTC. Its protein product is CASSSADNEQFF.

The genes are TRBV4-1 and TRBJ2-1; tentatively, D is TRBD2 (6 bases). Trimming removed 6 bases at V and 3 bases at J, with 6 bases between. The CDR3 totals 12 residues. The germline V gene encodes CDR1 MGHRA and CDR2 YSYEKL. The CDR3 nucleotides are TGCGCCAGCAGGCGGGACTACAATGAGCAGTTCTTC. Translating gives CASRRDYNEQFF.

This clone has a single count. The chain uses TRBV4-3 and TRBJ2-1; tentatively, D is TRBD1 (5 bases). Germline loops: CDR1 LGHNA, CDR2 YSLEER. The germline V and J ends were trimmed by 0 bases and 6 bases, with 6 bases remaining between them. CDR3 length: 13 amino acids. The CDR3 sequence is CASSQEGRNEQFF. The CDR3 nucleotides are TGCGCCAGCAGCCAAGAGGGGCGCAATGAGCAGTTCTTC.